This is a list of T cell receptor beta chains from one sample in a study of blood T cell repertoires in COVID-19. The data were produced by immunoSEQ multiplex PCR, yet TCRdb's version contains in-frame clones alone and is incomplete. The sample has 150,000 to 200,000 clones, 80% to 85% seen once. The material sequenced was peripheral blood. These receptors were obtained from a human donor with acute or convalescent COVID-19. The donor label of this sample is uncertain. The CDR3 runs from the conserved cysteine through the conserved F or W. The order of the fields is clone size, J gene, D gene, V gene, CDR3 protein, CDR3 DNA. D genes are given only for firm matches. Expanded clones get a size class; other rows say once, few or many, or leave the size out.

abundance: -
j_gene: TRBJ2-3
d_gene: -
v_gene: TRBV30
CDR3aa: CAWTVPLARDTQYF
CDR3nt: TGTGCCTGGACTGTCCCGTTAGCGAGAGATACGCAGTATTTT

abundance: -
j_gene: TRBJ1-1
d_gene: TRBD1
v_gene: TRBV2
CDR3aa: CASSASDRGPTEAFF
CDR3nt: TGTGCCAGCAGTGCATCGGACAGGGGCCCCACTGAAGCTTTCTTT

abundance: -
j_gene: TRBJ2-7
d_gene: TRBD1
v_gene: TRBV2
CDR3aa: CASRVTGGRTYEQYF
CDR3nt: TGTGCCAGCAGAGTAACAGGGGGCCGTACCTACGAGCAGTACTTC

abundance: -
j_gene: TRBJ1-1
d_gene: -
v_gene: TRBV3-1/TRBV3-2
CDR3aa: CASSQDPSNTEAFF
CDR3nt: TGTGCCAGCAGCCAAGATCCCTCGAACACTGAAGCTTTCTTT

abundance: -
j_gene: TRBJ2-3
d_gene: TRBD1
v_gene: TRBV28
CDR3aa: CASSTGTGAQLSTDTQYF
CDR3nt: TGTGCCAGCAGTACCGGGACAGGGGCCCAACTTAGCACAGATACGCAGTATTTT

abundance: -
j_gene: TRBJ2-5
d_gene: TRBD2
v_gene: TRBV9
CDR3aa: CASSVGSGGAGETQYF
CDR3nt: TGTGCCAGCAGCGTAGGTAGCGGGGGGGCCGGCGAGACCCAGTACTTC

abundance: -
j_gene: TRBJ1-1
d_gene: -
v_gene: TRBV5-1
CDR3aa: CASSPMRHTEAFF
CDR3nt: TGCGCCAGCAGCCCCATGAGGCATACTGAAGCTTTCTTT

abundance: -
j_gene: TRBJ2-2
d_gene: -
v_gene: TRBV7-9
CDR3aa: CASSQRGNRDTGELFF
CDR3nt: TGTGCCAGCAGCCAGCGGGGAAACAGGGATACCGGGGAGCTGTTTTTT

abundance: -
j_gene: TRBJ1-2
d_gene: TRBD1
v_gene: TRBV18
CDR3aa: CASSGGDSPSYGYTF
CDR3nt: TGTGCCAGCTCCGGGGGGGACAGCCCCTCCTATGGCTACACCTTC

abundance: -
j_gene: TRBJ2-5
d_gene: -
v_gene: TRBV10-3
CDR3aa: CAISESNSGETQYF
CDR3nt: TGTGCCATCAGTGAGTCGAACAGCGGGGAGACCCAGTACTTC

abundance: -
j_gene: TRBJ1-2
d_gene: TRBD1
v_gene: TRBV29-1
CDR3aa: CSVGDWDRGYGYTF
CDR3nt: TGCAGCGTTGGAGACTGGGACAGGGGATATGGCTACACCTTC

abundance: -
j_gene: TRBJ2-3
d_gene: -
v_gene: TRBV14
CDR3aa: CASSQGVGGGPSTDTQYF
CDR3nt: TGTGCCAGCAGCCAAGGTGTTGGCGGGGGCCCTAGCACAGATACGCAGTATTTT

abundance: -
j_gene: TRBJ1-5
d_gene: -
v_gene: TRBV6-5
CDR3aa: CASRGKTGSNQPQHF
CDR3nt: TGTGCCAGCAGGGGAAAGACAGGAAGCAATCAGCCCCAGCATTTT

abundance: once
j_gene: TRBJ1-6
d_gene: -
v_gene: TRBV6-5
CDR3aa: CASSREEGSTPLHF
CDR3nt: TGTGCCAGCAGTCGAGAGGAGGGATCGACACCCCTCCACTTT

abundance: -
j_gene: TRBJ2-7
d_gene: TRBD2
v_gene: TRBV7-9
CDR3aa: CASSAGLASSEQYF
CDR3nt: TGTGCCAGCAGCGCCGGACTAGCTTCTTCCGAGCAGTACTTC

abundance: -
j_gene: TRBJ1-1
d_gene: TRBD1
v_gene: TRBV11-2
CDR3aa: CASSLAPDRGPRAFF
CDR3nt: TGTGCCAGCAGCTTAGCTCCGGACAGGGGGCCACGAGCTTTCTTT